This record looks at one T cell receptor beta chain sequence and its context. Its antigen remains undetermined. Per-base qualities were not stored, and no clone one base away is much larger. The record originates from a study of blood T cells in healthy people across ages (dated by TCRdb to the mid-2010s). Context from the whole study: In model experiments, roughly one uniquely barcoded TCR beta cDNA molecule per two T cells was captured by template switching. Using deep sequencing normalized with unique cDNA molecular identifiers, the study measured how TCR beta repertoire diversity changes with age. The donors were divided into four age groups: young (average roughly 15 years), middle-aged (roughly 40), aged (about 60) and long-lived (about 84). To avoid experimental bias, donors of different ages were distributed randomly across sequencing lanes. Using the same blood draw, the study looked at two additional independent replicas of 1 million unique cDNA reads for two donors, one aged 18 to 30 and the other aged 80 or older. The investigation overall reported the following: As age increased, observed TCR beta diversity per million T cells dropped in a roughly linear way, and a significant reduction was already evident by age 40. Estimates of total diversity from one million sequenced T cells were regarded as lower bounds and underestimates. Bulk unsorted PBMC profiling prevented conclusive comparison of naive and antigen-experienced compartments. Compared with the aged group, more naive CD4+ T cells, fewer expanded clones and increased TCR diversity were shown by the long-lived group, suggesting age selection. Donor CMV infection status was unknown, potentially confounding age-related changes in expanded clonotypes. The percentage of naive T cells measured by flow cytometry correlated strongly with observed TCR beta diversity.

The library was produced with 5' RACE. The sample was run on an Illumina HiSeq 2500. A second PCR of about 7 to 12 cycles was run with a J-beta primer mix and a sample-barcoded 5' primer. Each TCR beta cDNA molecule received a unique molecular identifier from a template-switch 5' adaptor carrying 12 random nucleotides. At least 2.5 million CDR3-containing paired-end reads were obtained from each sample. The Mint cDNA synthesis kit, primed by a TRBC-specific oligonucleotide, was used to synthesize first-strand cDNA from all RNA. Following uracil-DNA glycosylase treatment, all cDNA underwent a first 18-cycle PCR with the universal primers M1SS and BC2_uni_R. The source study handled its data this way. Each sample was normalized by randomly selecting 1 million high-quality reads, each carrying a distinct molecular identifier. Instead of being binned into consensus sequences, reads that shared molecular identifiers were thrown out. MiTCR, set to a Q25 quality threshold and the strictest error-elimination algorithm, was used for CDR3 identification, clonotype clustering and error correction. Lower-bound total TCR beta diversity was estimated with a nonparametric unseen species model using Euler transformation. The public sequencing data were trimmed at Q25 with fastp and processed into clonotypes with MiXCR by TCRdb, which kept only in-frame beta chains. Rows matching on CDR3 protein sequence are summarized as one entry with the most common DNA and genes. V and J calls and clone size were set by TCRdb, not the authors. The sample table holds about 640,000 distinct CDR3 sequences, of which about 54% were seen once. The ten biggest clones cover 30% to 40% of the sample.

For CDR1 and CDR2, the germline V gene lists ENHRY and SYGVKD. Measured from the cysteine to the phenylalanine, the CDR3 is 13 residues long. Only CDR3 DNA remains: 39 bases, in frame from the first base. V and J are trimmed by 11 bases and 2 bases, and the gene matches miss 6 bases of the junction. The roughly 39 donors, aged 6 to 90 years, were systemically healthy Caucasian individuals from Russia. Each donor gave 8.5 to 10 milliliters of peripheral blood, collected into EDTA-treated Vacutainer tubes. PBMCs were isolated by Ficoll-Paque density-gradient centrifugation, with at least 6 million obtained per sample. Total RNA, at least 6 micrograms per sample, was extracted from PBMCs with Trizol reagent. Naive CD45RAhigh/CD27high T cell percentages were measured by flow cytometry on a PBMC aliquot from every donor.

The clonotype was recovered from a man aged 55 to 70 in good health. Input material: blood. Recombination connected TRBV10-3 to TRBJ1-2; 9 bases in the middle match TRBD1. The DNA sequence is given as TGTGCCTTCGGGACAGGGTTAAACTATGGCTACACCTTC. This gives the protein CAFGTGLNYGYTF.